These 21 T cell receptor beta chains were sequenced from one sample in a study of T cells after somatic rescue of genetic block. Using immunoSEQ multiplex PCR, the repertoire was profiled, and TCRdb retains in-frame clones only, with some absent. The sample records about 72,000 clones, around 90% being singletons. Sequenced material: peripheral blood mononuclear cells (PBMCs). The source is a man aged 25-45 years.

The rearrangement joins TRBV9 to TRBJ2-1, with 7 bases matching TRBD2. CDR1 and CDR2 (germline): SGDLS, YYNGEE. The junction had 7 bases not matched to a gene; V was cut back by 2 bases and J by 2 bases. The CDR3 covers 16 residues. CDR3 sequence reads: CASSVDRDYTYNEQFF. The CDR3 bases are TGTGCCAGCAGCGTGGACCGGGACTACACCTACAATGAGCAGTTCTTC.

The CDR3 protein is CASSQKRGSETQYF. The CDR3 DNA follows: TGTGCCAGCAGCCAGAAGCGGGGTAGCGAGACCCAGTACTTC. The chain carries TRBV4-2 and TRBJ2-5; 7 positions match TRBD2. This CDR3 comprises 14 residues. Germline CDR1 LGHNA, CDR2 YNFKEQ. Unmatched junction bases numbered 6, after V lost 3 bases and J lost 5 bases.

This clone was seen only once. The CDR3 region is CASSSYAGELFF. The DNA of the CDR3 is TGTGCCAGCAGTTCCTACGCCGGGGAGCTGTTTTTT. The rearrangement joins TRBV28 to TRBJ2-2; D remains unclear. There are 12 residues in the CDR3. Looked up from germline, CDR1 is MDHEN and CDR2 is SYDVKM. V lost 4 bases, J lost 6 bases, and 6 bases lay in between.

This chain joins TRBV5-6 and TRBJ2-7, with D unresolved. Germline V lookup: CDR1 SGHDT, CDR2 YYEEEE. V was pared by 4 bases and J by 10 bases, with 12 bases between. The CDR3 is 11 amino acids. CDR3 residues: CASSLGDAQYF. The CDR3 DNA is TGTGCCAGCAGCCTCGGCGACGCCCAGTACTTC.

The CDR3 sequence: CASSQDTQGGGETQYF. The CDR3 DNA is TGCGCCAGCAGCCAAGATACCCAGGGGGGGGGAGAGACCCAGTACTTC. This chain links TRBV4-1 with TRBJ2-5, with D perhaps assigned TRBD1 or TRBD2 (7 bases each). Trimming took off 0 bases at V and 4 bases at J, with 15 bases between the two ends. The CDR3 has 16 amino acids. Germline-derived CDR1 and CDR2 are MGHRA and YSYEKL.

V gene TRBV5-5 combines with J gene TRBJ1-3; unclear D gene. V lost 0 bases to trimming and J lost 2 bases, with 9 bases between them. The CDR3 is 15 amino acids. Germline V CDR1 and CDR2: SGHKS, YYEKEE (reference sequence). CDR3 residues: CASSLDRPTGNTIYF. DNA of the CDR3: TGTGCCAGCAGCTTGGACCGCCCTACTGGAAACACCATATATTTT.

The V gene is TRBV28, the J gene TRBJ1-3; D unclear. This CDR3 has 16 residues. Germline V gene lookup returns CDR1 MDHEN and CDR2 SYDVKM. Trimming pared 6 bases from V and 3 bases from J, leaving 18 bases between. CDR3 in DNA: TGTGCCAGCAGGCCCTCGAGTTTCACTATTGGAAACACCATATATTTT. Protein product: CASRPSSFTIGNTIYF.

The CDR3 sequence: CASSFGGEENEKLFF. DNA for the CDR3: TGTGCCAGCAGTTTCGGGGGAGAGGAGAATGAAAAACTGTTTTTT. The chain uses TRBV28 and TRBJ1-4, with D possibly matching TRBD1 (5 bases). The V end was cut by 3 bases, the J end by 5 bases, with 13 bases between. This CDR3 has 15 amino acids. Germline V CDR1 and CDR2: MDHEN, SYDVKM.

The CDR3 region has the DNA TGTGCCAGCAGTAGACAGGGGCAGAACACCGGGGAGCTGTTTTTT. Encoded protein: CASSRQGQNTGELFF. J is TRBJ2-2 and V is TRBV6-5; TRBD1 matches at 8 bases. V shed 5 bases, J shed 1 base, and the junction held 3 bases outside the gene matches. Germline assignment: CDR1 MNHEY and CDR2 SVGAGI. The CDR3 runs to 15 residues.

Here the CDR3 reads CAWNRIGQPQHF. Here the CDR3 DNA reads TGTGCCTGGAATAGGATTGGACAGCCCCAGCATTTT. The rearrangement links TRBV30 to TRBJ1-5; D is undetermined. The V end was cut by 4 bases, the J end by 7 bases, with 11 bases between. This CDR3 has 12 residues. Germline V CDR1 and CDR2: GTSNPN, SVGIG (reference sequence).

The CDR3 bases are TGTGCCAGCAGTTACCTCGGGGGAGATACGCAGTATTTT. Amino acids: CASSYLGGDTQYF. The gene calls are TRBV6-5 and TRBJ2-3, with a weak D call TRBD2 (6 bases). CDR3 length: 13 amino acids. With 2 bases removed from V and 5 bases from J, the gap between germline ends came to 8 bases. The germline gives CDR1 MNHEY, CDR2 SVGAGI.

This chain links TRBV15 with TRBJ2-7; D gene ambiguous. The CDR3 covers 15 residues. Germline V lookup: CDR1 LNHNV, CDR2 YYDKDF (reference sequence). Between the trimmed V and J ends, which lost 0 bases and 2 bases, there was a span of 11 bases. In DNA, the CDR3 is TGTGCCACCAGCAGAGATAGGGCGTCGCCCTACGAGCAGTACTTC. It is translated as CATSRDRASPYEQYF.

The rearrangement uses TRBV7-8 and TRBJ1-2; D remains ambiguous. Germline V lookup: CDR1 SGHVS, CDR2 FQNEAQ. CDR3 size: 16 residues. Between the trimmed V and J ends, which lost 5 bases and 5 bases, there was a span of 21 bases. As DNA, the CDR3 is TGTGCCAGCAGCCCGACCCAAAGCGGGGTTGGGTATGGCTACACCTTC. It translates to CASSPTQSGVGYGYTF.

This chain uses TRBV19 with TRBJ2-3; D remains ambiguous. This CDR3 has 14 amino acids. CDR1 is LNHDA and CDR2 is SQIVND in the germline V gene (reference sequence). With 10 bases removed from V and 0 bases from J, the gap between germline ends came to 14 bases. CDR3 in DNA: TGTGCCACCCAGGCGACTTCTAGCACAGATACGCAGTATTTT. Encoded protein: CATQATSSTDTQYF.

This chain joins TRBV18 and TRBJ2-4; 11 bases agree with TRBD1. V shed 0 bases and J 7 bases; nucleotides not matched to a gene: 5. CDR1 and CDR2 from the germline V gene are KGHSH and LQKENI. This CDR3 has 16 residues. CDR3 nucleotides: TGTGCCAGCTCACCACCGTCGGGACAGGGGGATAACATTCAGTACTTC. Encoded protein: CASSPPSGQGDNIQYF. The entire variable domain, with the rest obtained from reference TRBV18 and TRBJ2-4, is as follows: NAGVMQNPRHLVRRRGQEARLRCSPMKGHSHVYWYRQLPEEGLKFMVYLQKENIIDESGMPKERFSAEFPKEGPSILRIQQVVRGDSAAYFCASSPPSGQGDNIQYFGAGTRLSVL.

The genes are TRBV7-6 and TRBJ2-5; D not certain. Per germline, CDR1 SGHVS and CDR2 FNYEAQ. The CDR3 runs to 9 residues. Trimming took 11 bases from V and 3 from J, leaving 4 bases between them. The CDR3 sequence is CAGKETQYF. In DNA form, the CDR3 reads TGTGCCGGGAAAGAGACCCAGTACTTC.

This chain uses TRBV21-1 with TRBJ1-5. TRBV21-1 is a documented pseudogene. This CDR3 spans 16 amino acids. CDR3 bases: TGTGCCGAACCCTTCCCGCGGAGGGGGGAAAATCAGCCCCAGCATTTT. Translation gives CAEPFPRRGENQPQHF.

This rearrangement joins TRBV11-3 to TRBJ2-1; TRBD1 aligns across 9 bases. The CDR3 loop spans 16 amino acids. With 1 base clipped from V and 5 bases from J, the junction kept 6 bases outside the gene matches. Germline-derived CDR1 and CDR2 are SGHNT and YENEEA. CDR3 coding DNA: TGTGCCAGCAGCTTAGGGGGGACAGGGTTTGACAATGAGCAGTTCTTC. This codes for CASSLGGTGFDNEQFF.

The chain has TRBV4-2 and TRBJ2-7; D gene unclear. Trimming removed 0 bases from V and 2 bases from J, with 8 bases in between. The germline gives CDR1 LGHNA, CDR2 YNFKEQ. This CDR3 spans 14 amino acids. CDR3: CASSQEITPYEQYF. In nucleotides, the CDR3 is TGTGCCAGCAGCCAAGAGATTACACCCTACGAGCAGTACTTC.

V and J are TRBV15 and TRBJ2-1, with D maybe TRBD2 (5 bases). The CDR3 sequence is 12 residues long. V was shortened by 1 base and J by 10 bases, with 8 bases between the two germline ends. Germline V CDR1 and CDR2: LNHNV, YYDKDF (reference sequence). CDR3 region: CATSRVASEQFF. The CDR3 nucleotides read TGTGCCACCAGCAGAGTAGCGTCAGAGCAGTTCTTC. The full variable domain, rest sourced from reference TRBV15 and TRBJ2-1, is DAMVIQNPRYQVTQFGKPVTLSCSQTLNHNVMYWYQQKSSQAPKLLFHYYDKDFNNEADTPDNFQSRRPNTSFCFLDIRSPGLGDTAMYLCATSRVASEQFFGPGTRLTVL.

This chain connects TRBV7-2 to TRBJ2-1, with 12 bases that match TRBD2. The trim removed 5 bases at V and 9 bases at J, leaving 11 bases unmatched. Germline loops: CDR1 SGHTA, CDR2 FQGNSA. The CDR3 runs to 16 residues. The CDR3 DNA sequence: TGTGCCAGCAGCCCGCCGCTAGCGGGAGGGGACGGTGAGCAGTTCTTC. It is translated as CASSPPLAGGDGEQFF.